The T cell receptor (beta chain) under discussion was sequenced for a study of CD8 T cells in Susac syndrome. This clonotype has a single count. The authors reverse transcribed roughly 0.5 to 1 ug RNA with random hexamers. TCRdb itself ran the immunoSEQ multiplex PCR reads through MiXCR, one entry per CDR3 protein. The sample has about 180,000 distinct CDR3 sequences; 90% to 96% are singletons. The TCR was taken from a human donor with Susac syndrome. Sequences were obtained from CD4+ T cells from PBMCs.

The DNA of the CDR3 is TGTGCCAGCAGTGATAAGGCAGCTTATCAGCCCCAGCATTTT. Protein product: CASSDKAAYQPQHF. The genes are TRBV2 and TRBJ1-5; D unclear. CDR1 and CDR2 (germline): SNHLY, FYNNEI. This CDR3 has 14 residues. The V end lost 3 bases, the J end lost 5 bases, and 11 bases lay between the germline ends.